This entry describes one T cell receptor (beta chain). This record belongs to a study of blood T cell repertoires in COVID-19. After removal of 2 bases from V and 5 bases from J, the junction contained 11 bases not matched to a gene. Germline CDR1 is LNHDA and CDR2 is SQIVND (reference sequence). This CDR3 region has 17 residues. Generated by immunoSEQ multiplex PCR, the TCRdb table keeps only in-frame clones and is missing some. Of 30,000 to 40,000 clones detected, around 84% appear once; the ten largest clones hold more than 1.5%. This chain uses TRBV19 with TRBJ1-4, with 7 positions matching TRBD1. The receptor's source is a man aged 55 to 69 with COVID-19, enrolled during active disease. Source material: peripheral blood. CDR3 coding DNA: TGTGCCAGTAGTATAAGGGGACAGCCGGAAAGAAATGAAAAACTGTTTTTT. Its translation is CASSIRGQPERNEKLFF.